In its sample, the clone carrying this T cell receptor beta chain was seen once. Controls matched for age and sex were healthy donors. TEMRA cells were FACS-enriched, unlike CD8+ and CD4+ T cells, which were negatively isolated. The source of the sample is a study of CD8 T cells in Susac syndrome. It was with random hexamers that 0.5 to 1 ug RNA was reverse transcribed. Amplification of TCR beta CDR3 was carried out by immunoSEQ multiplex PCR, which covered 54 Vbeta and 13 Jbeta segments. MiXCR, applied by TCRdb to the immunoSEQ multiplex PCR reads, yields one record per CDR3 protein. The table lists about 120,000 distinct CDR3 sequences, 85% to 95% of them singletons. The germline gives CDR1 DFQATT, CDR2 SNEGSKA (reference sequence). The CDR3 is 16 amino acids. V was pared by 0 bases and J by 4 bases, with 8 bases of the junction left unmatched.

The J gene is TRBJ2-3, the V gene TRBV20-1, with 9 bases identical to TRBD2. Sequenced: CD4+ T cells from PBMCs. This receptor was obtained from a human donor in good health. This CDR3 reads CSARDTWREGADTQYF. The CDR3 region has the DNA TGCAGTGCTAGAGATACCTGGCGGGAGGGGGCAGATACGCAGTATTTT.